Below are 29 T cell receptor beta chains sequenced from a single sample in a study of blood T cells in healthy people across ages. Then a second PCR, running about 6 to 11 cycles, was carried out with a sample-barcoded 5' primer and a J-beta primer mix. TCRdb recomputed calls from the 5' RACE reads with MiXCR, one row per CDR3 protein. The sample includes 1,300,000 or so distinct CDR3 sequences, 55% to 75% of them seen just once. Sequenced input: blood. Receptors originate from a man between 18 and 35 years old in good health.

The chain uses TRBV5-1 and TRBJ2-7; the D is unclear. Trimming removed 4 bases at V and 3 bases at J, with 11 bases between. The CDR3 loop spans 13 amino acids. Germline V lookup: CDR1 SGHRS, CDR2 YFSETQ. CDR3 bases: TGCGCCAGCAGCCTGGCACCGTACTACGAGCAGTACTTC. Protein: CASSLAPYYEQYF. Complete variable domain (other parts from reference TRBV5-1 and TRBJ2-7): KAGVTQTPRYLIKTRGQQVTLSCSPISGHRSVSWYQQTPGQGLQFLFEYFSETQRNKGNFPGRFSGRQFSNSRSEMNVSTLELGDSALYLCASSLAPYYEQYFGPGTRLTVT.

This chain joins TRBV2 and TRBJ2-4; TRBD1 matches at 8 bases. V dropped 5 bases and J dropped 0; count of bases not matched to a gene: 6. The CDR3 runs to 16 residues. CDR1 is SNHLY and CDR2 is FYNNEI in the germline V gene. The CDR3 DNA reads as TGTGCCAGCAGTCCGGACAGGGTACTAGCCAAAAACATTCAGTACTTC. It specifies CASSPDRVLAKNIQYF.

The CDR3 DNA follows: TGTGCCAGCAGCCCGTTGCCCCGCGGGCAGCCCCAGCATTTT. Translating gives CASSPLPRGQPQHF. The chain has TRBV6-2 or TRBV6-3 and TRBJ1-5, with D unresolved. Germline V gene sequence: CDR1 MNHEY, CDR2 SVGEGT. The CDR3 totals 14 residues. V lost 6 bases and J 7 bases, leaving 16 bases between the germline ends.

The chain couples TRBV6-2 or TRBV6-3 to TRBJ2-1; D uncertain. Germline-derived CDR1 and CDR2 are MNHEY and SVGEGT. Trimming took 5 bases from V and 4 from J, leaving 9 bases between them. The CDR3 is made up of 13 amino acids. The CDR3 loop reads CASSEDHYNEQFF. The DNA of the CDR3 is TGTGCCAGCAGTGAGGACCATTACAATGAGCAGTTCTTC.

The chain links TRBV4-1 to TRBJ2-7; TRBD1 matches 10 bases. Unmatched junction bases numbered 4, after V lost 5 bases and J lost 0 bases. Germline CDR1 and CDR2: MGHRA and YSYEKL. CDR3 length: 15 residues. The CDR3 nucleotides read TGCGCCAGCAGCACGTGGACAGGGGGCTCCTACGAGCAGTACTTC. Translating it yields CASSTWTGGSYEQYF.

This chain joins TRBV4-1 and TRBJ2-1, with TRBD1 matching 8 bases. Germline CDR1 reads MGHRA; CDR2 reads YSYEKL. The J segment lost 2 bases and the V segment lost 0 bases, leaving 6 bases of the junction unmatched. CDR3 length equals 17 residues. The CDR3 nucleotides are TGCGCCAGCAGCCAAGATCCAGTGACAGGGGCCTACAATGAGCAGTTCTTC. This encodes CASSQDPVTGAYNEQFF.

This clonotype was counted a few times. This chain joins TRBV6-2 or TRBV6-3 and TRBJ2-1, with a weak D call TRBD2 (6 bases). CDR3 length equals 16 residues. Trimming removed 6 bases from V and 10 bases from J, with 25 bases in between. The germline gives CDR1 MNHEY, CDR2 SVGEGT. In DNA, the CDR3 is TGTGCCAGCAGGAACTCCGGGACTCCCGGTTTTCGGGAGCAGTTCTTC. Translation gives CASRNSGTPGFREQFF.

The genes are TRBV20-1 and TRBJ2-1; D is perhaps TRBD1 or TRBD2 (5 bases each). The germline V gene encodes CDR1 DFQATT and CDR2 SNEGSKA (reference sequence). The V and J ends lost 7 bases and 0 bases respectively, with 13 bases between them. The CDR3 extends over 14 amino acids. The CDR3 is CSVWDQSSYNEQFF. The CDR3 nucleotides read TGCAGTGTTTGGGACCAAAGCTCCTACAATGAGCAGTTCTTC.

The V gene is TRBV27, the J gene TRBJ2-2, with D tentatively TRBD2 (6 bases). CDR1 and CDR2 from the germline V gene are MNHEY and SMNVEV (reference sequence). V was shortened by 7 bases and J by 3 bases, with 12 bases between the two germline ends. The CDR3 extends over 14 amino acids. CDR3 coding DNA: TGTGCCAGCACCATTAGCGGATACACCGGGGAGCTGTTTTTT. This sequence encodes CASTISGYTGELFF.

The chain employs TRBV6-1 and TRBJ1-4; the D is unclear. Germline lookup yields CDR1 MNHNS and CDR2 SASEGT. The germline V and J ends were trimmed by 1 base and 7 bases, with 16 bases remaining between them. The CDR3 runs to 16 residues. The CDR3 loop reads CASSEVSLTKGEKLFF. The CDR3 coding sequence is TGTGCCAGCAGTGAAGTCAGCCTTACCAAGGGTGAAAAACTGTTTTTT.

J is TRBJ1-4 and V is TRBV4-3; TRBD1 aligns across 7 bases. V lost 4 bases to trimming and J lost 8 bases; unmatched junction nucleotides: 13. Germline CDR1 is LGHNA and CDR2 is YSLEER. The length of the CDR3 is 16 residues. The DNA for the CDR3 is TGCGCCAGCAGCCCCGACAGGGTGAGTGGCCGCGAAAAACTGTTTTTT. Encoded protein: CASSPDRVSGREKLFF.

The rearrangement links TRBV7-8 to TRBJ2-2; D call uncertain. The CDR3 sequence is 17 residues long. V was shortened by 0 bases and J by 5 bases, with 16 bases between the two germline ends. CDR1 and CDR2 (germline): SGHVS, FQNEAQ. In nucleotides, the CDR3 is TGTGCCAGCAGCTTAGCGGTCATGGGTAGCAGAACCGGGGAGCTGTTTTTT. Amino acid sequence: CASSLAVMGSRTGELFF. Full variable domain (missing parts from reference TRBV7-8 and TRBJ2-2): GAGVSQSPRYKVAKRGQDVALRCDPISGHVSLFWYQQALGQGPEFLTYFQNEAQLDKSGLPSDRFFAERPEGSVSTLKIQRTQQEDSAVYLCASSLAVMGSRTGELFFGEGSRLTVL.

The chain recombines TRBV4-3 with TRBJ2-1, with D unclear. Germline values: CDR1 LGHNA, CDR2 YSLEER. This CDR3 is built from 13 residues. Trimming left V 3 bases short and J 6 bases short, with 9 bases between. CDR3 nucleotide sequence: TGCGCCAGCAGCCAGAAGTTAGGCAATGAGCAGTTCTTC. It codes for CASSQKLGNEQFF.

The CDR3 spells CSVGGEGGNTGELFF. The CDR3 coding sequence is TGCAGCGTTGGGGGAGAAGGGGGCAACACCGGGGAGCTGTTTTTT. J is TRBJ2-2 and V is TRBV29-1; 7 bases are shared with TRBD1. CDR3 length equals 15 residues. The germline V gene has CDR1 SQVTM and CDR2 ANQGSEA. The V and J ends lost 4 bases and 2 bases, in that order; junction bases with no gene match: 7.

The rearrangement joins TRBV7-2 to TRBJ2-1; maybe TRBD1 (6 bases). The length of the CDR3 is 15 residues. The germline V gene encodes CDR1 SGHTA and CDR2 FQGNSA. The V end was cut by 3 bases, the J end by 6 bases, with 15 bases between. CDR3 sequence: CASSFQQGKGNEQFF. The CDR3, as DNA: TGTGCCAGCAGCTTCCAACAGGGTAAGGGCAATGAGCAGTTCTTC.

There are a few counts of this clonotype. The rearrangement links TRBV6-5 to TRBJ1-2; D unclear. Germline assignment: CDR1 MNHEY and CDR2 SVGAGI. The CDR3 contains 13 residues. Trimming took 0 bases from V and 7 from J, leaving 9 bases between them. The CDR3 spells CASSYSAGSGYTF. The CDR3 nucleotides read TGTGCCAGCAGTTACTCGGCGGGATCTGGCTACACCTTC.

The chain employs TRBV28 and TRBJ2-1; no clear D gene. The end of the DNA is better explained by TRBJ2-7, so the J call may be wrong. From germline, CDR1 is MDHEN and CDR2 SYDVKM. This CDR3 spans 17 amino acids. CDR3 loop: CASSFPRAESSYNEQYF. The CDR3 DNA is TGTGCCAGCAGTTTCCCTCGGGCAGAGAGCTCCTACAATGAGCAGTACTTC.

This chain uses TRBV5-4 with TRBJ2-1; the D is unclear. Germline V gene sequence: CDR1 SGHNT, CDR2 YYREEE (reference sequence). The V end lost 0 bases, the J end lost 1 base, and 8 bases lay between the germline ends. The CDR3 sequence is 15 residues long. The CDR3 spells CASSLGQRSYNEQFF. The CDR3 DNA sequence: TGTGCCAGCAGCTTGGGGCAGCGATCCTACAATGAGCAGTTCTTC.

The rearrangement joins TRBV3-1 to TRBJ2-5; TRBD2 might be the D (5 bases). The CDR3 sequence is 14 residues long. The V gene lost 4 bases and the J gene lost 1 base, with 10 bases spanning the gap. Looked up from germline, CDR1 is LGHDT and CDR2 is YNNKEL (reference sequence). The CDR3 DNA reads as TGTGCCAGCAGCCCGTCGGGGTTCCAAGAGACCCAGTACTTC. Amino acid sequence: CASSPSGFQETQYF.

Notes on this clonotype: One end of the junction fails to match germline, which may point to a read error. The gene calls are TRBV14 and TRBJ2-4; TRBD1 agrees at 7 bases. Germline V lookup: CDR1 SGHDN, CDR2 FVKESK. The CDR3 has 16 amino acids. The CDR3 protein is CASSQDREGGEDEQNF. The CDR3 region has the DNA TGTGCCAGCAGCCAAGACAGGGAAGGGGGCGAGGACGAGCAGAACTTC.

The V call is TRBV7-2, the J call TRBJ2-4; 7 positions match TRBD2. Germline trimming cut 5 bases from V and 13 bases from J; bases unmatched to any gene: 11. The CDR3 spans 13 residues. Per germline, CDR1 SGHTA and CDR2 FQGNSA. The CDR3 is CASSLYLAAEQYF. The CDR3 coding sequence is TGTGCCAGCAGCCTCTATCTAGCGGCTGAGCAGTACTTC.

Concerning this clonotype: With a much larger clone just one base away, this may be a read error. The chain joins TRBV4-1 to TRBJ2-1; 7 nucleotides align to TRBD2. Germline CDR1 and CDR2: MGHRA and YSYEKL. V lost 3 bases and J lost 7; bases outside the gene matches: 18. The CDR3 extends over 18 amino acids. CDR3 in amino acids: CASSHDWGARAGENEQFF. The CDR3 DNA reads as TGCGCCAGCAGCCACGATTGGGGAGCCCGTGCGGGGGAGAATGAGCAGTTCTTC.

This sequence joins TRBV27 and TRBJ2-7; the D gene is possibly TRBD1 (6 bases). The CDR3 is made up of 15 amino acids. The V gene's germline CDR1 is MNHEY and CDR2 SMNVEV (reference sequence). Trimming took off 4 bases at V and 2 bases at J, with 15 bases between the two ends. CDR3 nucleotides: TGTGCCAGCAGTTCCTTGCAGGGGATAGCCTACGAGCAGTACTTC. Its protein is CASSSLQGIAYEQYF.

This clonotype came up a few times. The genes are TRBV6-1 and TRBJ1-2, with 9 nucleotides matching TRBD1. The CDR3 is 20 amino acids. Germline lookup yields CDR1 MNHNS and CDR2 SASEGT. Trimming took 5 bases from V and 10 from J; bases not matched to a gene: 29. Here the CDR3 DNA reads TGTGCCAGCAGTCCTCATATACAGGGGGCGCGAGGGGGAATTGATTGGACCTACACCTTC. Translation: CASSPHIQGARGGIDWTYTF.

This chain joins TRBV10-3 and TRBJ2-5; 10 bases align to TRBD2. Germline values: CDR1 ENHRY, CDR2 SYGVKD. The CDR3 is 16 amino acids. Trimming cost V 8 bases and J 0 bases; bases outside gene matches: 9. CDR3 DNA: TGTGCCATCGCCGAAGCGGGAGGGGGGTACCAAGAGACCCAGTACTTC. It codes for CAIAEAGGGYQETQYF.

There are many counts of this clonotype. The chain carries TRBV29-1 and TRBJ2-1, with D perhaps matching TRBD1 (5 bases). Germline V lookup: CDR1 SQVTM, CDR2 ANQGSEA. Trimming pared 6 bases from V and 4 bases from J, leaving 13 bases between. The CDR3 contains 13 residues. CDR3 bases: TGCAGCGTAGTCCCGCAGGGTTACAATGAGCAGTTCTTC. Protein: CSVVPQGYNEQFF.

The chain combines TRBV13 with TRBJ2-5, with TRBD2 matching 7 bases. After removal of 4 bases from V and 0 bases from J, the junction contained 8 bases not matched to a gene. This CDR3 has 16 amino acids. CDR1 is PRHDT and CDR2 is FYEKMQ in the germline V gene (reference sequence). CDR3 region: CASSSLGAGHQETQYF. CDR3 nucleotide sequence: TGTGCCAGCAGCTCTCTGGGAGCGGGACACCAAGAGACCCAGTACTTC. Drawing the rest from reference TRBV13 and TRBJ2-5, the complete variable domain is AAGVIQSPRHLIKEKRETATLKCYPIPRHDTVYWYQQGPGQDPQFLISFYEKMQSDKGSIPDRFSAQQFSDYHSELNMSSLELGDSALYFCASSSLGAGHQETQYFGPGTRLLVL.

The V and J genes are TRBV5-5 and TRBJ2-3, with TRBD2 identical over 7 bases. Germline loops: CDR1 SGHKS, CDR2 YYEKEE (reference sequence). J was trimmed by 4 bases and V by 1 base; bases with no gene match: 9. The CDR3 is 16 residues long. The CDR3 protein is CASSLYGGGFADTQYF. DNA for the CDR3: TGTGCCAGCAGCTTGTACGGCGGGGGATTTGCAGATACGCAGTATTTT.

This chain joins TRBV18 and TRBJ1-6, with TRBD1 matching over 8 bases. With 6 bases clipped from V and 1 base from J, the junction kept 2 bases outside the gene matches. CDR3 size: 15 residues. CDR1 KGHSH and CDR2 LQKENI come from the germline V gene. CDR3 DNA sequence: TGTGCCAGCTCGGACAGGGATTCCTATAATTCACCCCTCCACTTT. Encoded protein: CASSDRDSYNSPLHF.